This TCR beta chain was recorded in a study of CD8 T cells in Susac syndrome. With random hexamers, reverse transcription was performed on about 0.5 to 1 ug of RNA. immunoSEQ multiplex PCR amplified TCR beta CDR3 across 54 Vbeta, 13 Jbeta. One entry per CDR3 protein, called by TCRdb with MiXCR from the immunoSEQ multiplex PCR reads. The table records about 210,000 distinct CDR3 sequences, 95% of them present only once. The T cells that were sequenced for TCR beta were CD8+ and CD4+ cells from blood. The CD8+ and CD4+ T cells were negatively isolated, with the TEMRA cells enriched by FACS. The sequenced sample consisted of CD4+ T cells from PBMCs. This receptor was identified in a human donor with multiple sclerosis.

The CDR3 nucleotides are TGTGCCAGCTCACCACCAAGGACCAGGGGCACAGATACGCAGTATTTT. This translates into CASSPPRTRGTDTQYF. V usage is TRBV18 and J usage is TRBJ2-3; possibly TRBD1 for D (5 bases). Per germline, CDR1 KGHSH and CDR2 LQKENI. This CDR3 region has 16 residues. The germline V and J ends were trimmed by 0 bases and 1 base, with 11 bases remaining between them.